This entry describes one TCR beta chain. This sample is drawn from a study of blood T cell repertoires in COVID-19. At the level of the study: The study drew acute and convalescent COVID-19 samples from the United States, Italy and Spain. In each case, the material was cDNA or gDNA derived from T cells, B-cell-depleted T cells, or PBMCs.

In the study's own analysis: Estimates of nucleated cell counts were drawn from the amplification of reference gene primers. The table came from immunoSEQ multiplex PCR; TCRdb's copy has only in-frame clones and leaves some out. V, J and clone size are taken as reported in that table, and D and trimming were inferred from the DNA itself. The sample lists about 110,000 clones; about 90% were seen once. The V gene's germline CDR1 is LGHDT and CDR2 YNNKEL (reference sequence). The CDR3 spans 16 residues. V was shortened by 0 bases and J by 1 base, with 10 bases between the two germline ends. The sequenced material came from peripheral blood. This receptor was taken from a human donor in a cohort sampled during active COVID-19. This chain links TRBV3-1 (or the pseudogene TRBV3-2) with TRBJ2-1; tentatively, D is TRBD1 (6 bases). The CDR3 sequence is CASSQDLGQSYNEQFF. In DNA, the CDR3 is TGTGCCAGCAGCCAAGATCTAGGACAGTCCTACAATGAGCAGTTCTTC.